This is a list of T cell receptor beta chains from one sample in a study of vaccination and CD4 T cells after COVID-19. TCRdb re-called the PCR reads with MiXCR, one entry per CDR3 protein. The table shows approximately 13,000 distinct CDR3 sequences, with 40% to 55% occurring only once. These TCRs' antigens remain unknown. The sample was CD4+ T cells from blood, cultured in vitro, taken before SARS-CoV-2 vaccination. The receptors were gathered from a human donor who had recovered from COVID-19. CDR3s include the opening cysteine and the closing phenylalanine or tryptophan. The order of the fields is CDR3 protein, CDR3 DNA, J gene, D gene, V gene, clone size. The D gene is left open where the match is weak. Rows may omit the clone size; those that give it use once, few, many or a size class.

CDR3: CASSLENRDEQYF
DNA: TGTGCCAGCAGCTTAGAGAACAGGGACGAGCAGTACTTC
J: TRBJ2-7
D: .
V: TRBV11-2
size: .

CDR3: CSARGQSGANYGYTF
DNA: TGCAGTGCTAGGGGGCAGAGCGGAGCTAACTATGGCTACACCTTC
J: TRBJ1-2
D: .
V: TRBV20-1
size: few

CDR3: CASSLRQGAGDTQYF
DNA: TGTGCCAGCAGCTTGCGGCAGGGGGCCGGTGATACGCAGTATTTT
J: TRBJ2-3
D: TRBD1
V: TRBV5-4
size: .

CDR3: CASVALGDTQYF
DNA: TGTGCCAGCGTTGCGTTGGGAGATACGCAGTATTTT
J: TRBJ2-3
D: .
V: TRBV28
size: .

CDR3: CATSKPTGAEQYF
DNA: TGTGCCACCAGCAAGCCGACAGGTGCCGAGCAGTACTTC
J: TRBJ2-7
D: .
V: TRBV15
size: few

CDR3: CASSYSLRYQPQHF
DNA: TGTGCCAGCAGTTACTCCTTAAGGTATCAGCCCCAGCATTTT
J: TRBJ1-5
D: .
V: TRBV6-2/TRBV6-3
size: few

CDR3: CASRRGVNTEAFF
DNA: TGTGCCAGCAGGCGGGGCGTGAACACTGAAGCTTTCTTT
J: TRBJ1-1
D: .
V: TRBV6-1
size: .

CDR3: CAWSADRGLGAFF
DNA: TGTGCCTGGAGTGCGGACAGGGGGCTTGGAGCTTTCTTT
J: TRBJ1-1
D: TRBD1
V: TRBV30
size: .

CDR3: CSARGWTGTINSPLHF
DNA: TGCAGTGCTAGAGGGTGGACAGGCACAATCAATTCACCCCTCCACTTT
J: TRBJ1-6
D: TRBD1
V: TRBV20-1
size: medium-sized

CDR3: CASGKTGLGGETQYF
DNA: TGTGCCAGCGGAAAGACAGGGCTCGGGGGAGAGACCCAGTACTTC
J: TRBJ2-5
D: .
V: TRBV6-2/TRBV6-3
size: few

CDR3: CASSLDMGAGELFF
DNA: TGTGCCAGCAGTTTAGACATGGGCGCCGGGGAGCTGTTTTTT
J: TRBJ2-2
D: .
V: TRBV27
size: few

CDR3: CASSYSNLGRPYGYTF
DNA: TGTGCCAGCAGTTACTCGAATCTGGGACGGCCCTATGGCTACACCTTC
J: TRBJ1-2
D: .
V: TRBV6-5
size: .

CDR3: CASSLPRGSYNEQFF
DNA: TGTGCCAGCAGCCTCCCCAGGGGGAGTTACAATGAGCAGTTCTTC
J: TRBJ2-1
D: TRBD1
V: TRBV7-6
size: .

CDR3: CASRKTGEDGYTF
DNA: TGTGCCAGCAGAAAGACAGGGGAGGATGGCTACACCTTC
J: TRBJ1-2
D: TRBD1
V: TRBV6-2/TRBV6-3
size: few

CDR3: CASSLDTGVRIKDEAFF
DNA: TGTGCCAGCAGCTTAGATACGGGGGTCCGAATAAAAGATGAAGCTTTCTTT
J: TRBJ1-1
D: .
V: TRBV11-3
size: .

CDR3: CAIRDRGYSPLHF
DNA: TGTGCCATCCGGGACAGGGGTTACTCACCCCTCCACTTT
J: TRBJ1-6
D: TRBD1
V: TRBV6-2/TRBV6-3
size: few

CDR3: CASSLGATQYF
DNA: TGTGCCAGCAGCTTAGGAGCGACCCAGTACTTC
J: TRBJ2-5
D: .
V: TRBV7-2
size: few

CDR3: CASSPSDSGANVLTF
DNA: TGTGCCAGCTCGCCCTCGGACTCTGGGGCCAACGTCCTGACTTTC
J: TRBJ2-6
D: .
V: TRBV27
size: .

CDR3: CASSIDRLTGGYNEQFF
DNA: TGTGCCAGCAGCATAGATCGCCTCACCGGGGGCTACAATGAGCAGTTCTTC
J: TRBJ2-1
D: .
V: TRBV7-2
size: few

CDR3: CASSVGTVNYEQYF
DNA: TGCGCCAGCAGCGTAGGGACAGTCAACTACGAGCAGTACTTC
J: TRBJ2-7
D: TRBD1
V: TRBV5-1
size: .

CDR3: CATRKTGSNYGYTF
DNA: TGTGCCACCAGGAAGACAGGGTCTAACTATGGCTACACCTTC
J: TRBJ1-2
D: TRBD1
V: TRBV6-2/TRBV6-3
size: .

CDR3: CSASPGLAGVLSYNEQFF
DNA: TGCAGTGCGAGTCCGGGACTAGCGGGAGTACTCTCCTACAATGAGCAGTTCTTC
J: TRBJ2-1
D: TRBD2
V: TRBV20-1
size: .

CDR3: CASSIEDRGRNGYTF
DNA: TGTGCCAGTAGTATAGAGGACAGGGGGCGAAATGGCTACACCTTC
J: TRBJ1-2
D: TRBD1
V: TRBV19
size: few

CDR3: CASSFRPGQGNGYTF
DNA: TGTGCCAGCAGCTTCCGACCGGGACAGGGAAATGGCTACACCTTC
J: TRBJ1-2
D: TRBD1
V: TRBV11-3
size: .

CDR3: CASSLNPGSREAEQFF
DNA: TGTGCCAGCAGCTTAAATCCCGGCAGCCGCGAGGCCGAGCAGTTCTTC
J: TRBJ2-1
D: .
V: TRBV7-3
size: .

CDR3: CASSFGAGADYGYTF
DNA: TGTGCCAGCAGCTTTGGCGCAGGGGCCGACTATGGCTACACCTTC
J: TRBJ1-2
D: .
V: TRBV7-2
size: few

CDR3: CSAISQGAGYTF
DNA: TGCAGTGCTATCTCTCAGGGGGCTGGCTACACCTTC
J: TRBJ1-2
D: TRBD1
V: TRBV20-1
size: .

CDR3: CASSLGRAQETQYF
DNA: TGTGCCAGCAGCTTAGGACGTGCCCAAGAGACCCAGTACTTC
J: TRBJ2-5
D: .
V: TRBV7-2
size: .

CDR3: CASSRRDRPYEQYF
DNA: TGTGCCAGCAGCCGTCGGGACAGACCGTACGAGCAGTACTTC
J: TRBJ2-7
D: TRBD1
V: TRBV6-1
size: few

CDR3: CASSLRLNNQPQHF
DNA: TGTGCCAGCAGCCTCCGACTGAACAATCAGCCCCAGCATTTT
J: TRBJ1-5
D: .
V: TRBV6-2/TRBV6-3
size: few

CDR3: CASSLGLGEQYF
DNA: TGTGCCAGCAGCCTGGGGCTAGGAGAGCAGTACTTC
J: TRBJ2-7
D: .
V: TRBV7-2
size: few

CDR3: CASRIPGMPINTEAFF
DNA: TGTGCCAGCAGGATCCCGGGAATGCCTATAAACACTGAAGCTTTCTTT
J: TRBJ1-1
D: .
V: TRBV6-1
size: .

CDR3: CSARGGGLNTGELFF
DNA: TGCAGTGCTAGAGGGGGAGGGTTAAACACCGGGGAGCTGTTTTTT
J: TRBJ2-2
D: TRBD2
V: TRBV20-1
size: few

CDR3: CASSPWTDYGYTF
DNA: TGCGCCAGCAGCCCCTGGACAGACTATGGCTACACCTTC
J: TRBJ1-2
D: .
V: TRBV5-1
size: .

CDR3: CASSIRLRSEAFF
DNA: TGTGCCAGTAGTATACGATTGAGGAGTGAAGCTTTCTTT
J: TRBJ1-1
D: .
V: TRBV19
size: .

CDR3: CASSFTRRSSYNSPLHF
DNA: TGTGCCAGCAGCTTCACAAGAAGAAGCTCCTATAATTCACCCCTCCACTTT
J: TRBJ1-6
D: .
V: TRBV6-2/TRBV6-3
size: .

CDR3: CASRGTRFTGELFF
DNA: TGTGCCAGCAGAGGGACTAGGTTTACCGGGGAGCTGTTTTTT
J: TRBJ2-2
D: TRBD2
V: TRBV6-1
size: once

CDR3: CASSIPGPGLAGGYQETQYF
DNA: TGTGCCAGCAGCATACCAGGACCGGGACTAGCGGGGGGGTACCAAGAGACCCAGTACTTC
J: TRBJ2-5
D: TRBD2
V: TRBV7-2
size: few

CDR3: CASRILAGGGDTQYF
DNA: TGTGCCAGCAGGATACTAGCGGGAGGGGGAGATACGCAGTATTTT
J: TRBJ2-3
D: TRBD2
V: TRBV28
size: few

CDR3: CASRKTQYF
DNA: TGTGCCAGCAGAAAGACCCAGTACTTC
J: TRBJ2-5
D: .
V: TRBV6-2/TRBV6-3
size: .

CDR3: CATSDPPPNTGELFF
DNA: TGTGCCACCAGTGACCCCCCCCCTAACACCGGGGAGCTGTTTTTT
J: TRBJ2-2
D: .
V: TRBV24-1
size: few